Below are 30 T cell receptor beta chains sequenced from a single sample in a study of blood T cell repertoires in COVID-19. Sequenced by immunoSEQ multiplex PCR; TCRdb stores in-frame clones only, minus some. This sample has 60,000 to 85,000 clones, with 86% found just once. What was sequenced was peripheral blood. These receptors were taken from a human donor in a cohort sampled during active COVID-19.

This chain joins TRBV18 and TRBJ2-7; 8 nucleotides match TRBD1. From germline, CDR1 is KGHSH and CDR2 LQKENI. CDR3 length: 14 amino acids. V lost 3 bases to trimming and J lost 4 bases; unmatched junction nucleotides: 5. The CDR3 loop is CASSPGDRGYEQYF. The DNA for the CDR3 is TGTGCCAGCTCACCGGGAGACAGGGGTTACGAGCAGTACTTC.

As DNA, the CDR3 is TGTGCCAGTAGCTCAGGGGGTTTGGCGCGATCCGGGGAGCTGTTTTTT. This sequence encodes CASSSGGLARSGELFF. V is TRBV19 and J is TRBJ2-2; TRBD1 matches 7 bases. Unmatched junction bases numbered 13, after V lost 6 bases and J lost 6 bases. In germline, CDR1 is LNHDA, CDR2 SQIVND (reference sequence). The CDR3 covers 16 residues.

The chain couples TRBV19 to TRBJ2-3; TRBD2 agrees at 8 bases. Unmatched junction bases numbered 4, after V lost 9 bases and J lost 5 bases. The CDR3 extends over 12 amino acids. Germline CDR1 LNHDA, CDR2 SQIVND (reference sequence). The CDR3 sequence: CARSGGGDTQYF. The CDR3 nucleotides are TGTGCCAGAAGCGGGGGCGGAGATACGCAGTATTTT.

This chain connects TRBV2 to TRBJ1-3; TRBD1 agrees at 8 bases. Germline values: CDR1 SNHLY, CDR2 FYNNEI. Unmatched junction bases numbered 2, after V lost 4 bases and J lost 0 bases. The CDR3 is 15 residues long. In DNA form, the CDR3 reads TGTGCCAGCAGTGCCGGGACAGGCTCTGGAAACACCATATATTTT. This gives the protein CASSAGTGSGNTIYF.

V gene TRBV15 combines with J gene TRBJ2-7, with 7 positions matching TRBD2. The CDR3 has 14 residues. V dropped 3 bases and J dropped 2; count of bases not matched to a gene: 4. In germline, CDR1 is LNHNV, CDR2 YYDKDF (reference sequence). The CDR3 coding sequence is TGTGCCACCAGCAGGGGGGGGACTACCTACGAGCAGTACTTC. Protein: CATSRGGTTYEQYF. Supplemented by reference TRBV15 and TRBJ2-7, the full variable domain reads DAMVIQNPRYQVTQFGKPVTLSCSQTLNHNVMYWYQQKSSQAPKLLFHYYDKDFNNEADTPDNFQSRRPNTSFCFLDIRSPGLGDTAMYLCATSRGGTTYEQYFGPGTRLTVT.

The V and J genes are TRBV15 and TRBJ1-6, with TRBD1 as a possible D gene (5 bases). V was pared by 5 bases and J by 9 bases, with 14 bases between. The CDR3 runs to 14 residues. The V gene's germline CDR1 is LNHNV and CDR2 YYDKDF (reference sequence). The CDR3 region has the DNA TGTGCCACCAGCGGCCAGGGCGTTGGTTCACCCCTCCACTTT. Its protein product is CATSGQGVGSPLHF.

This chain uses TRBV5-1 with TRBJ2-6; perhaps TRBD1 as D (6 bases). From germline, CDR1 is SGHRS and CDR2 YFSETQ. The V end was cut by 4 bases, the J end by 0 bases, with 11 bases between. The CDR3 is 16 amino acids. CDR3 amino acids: CASSKGGASGANVLTF. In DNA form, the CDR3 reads TGCGCCAGCAGCAAAGGGGGAGCCTCTGGGGCCAACGTCCTGACTTTC.

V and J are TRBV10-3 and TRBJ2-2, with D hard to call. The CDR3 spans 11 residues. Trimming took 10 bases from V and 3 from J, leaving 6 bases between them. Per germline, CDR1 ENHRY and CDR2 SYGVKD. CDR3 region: CATGDTGELFF. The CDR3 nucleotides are TGTGCCACCGGTGACACCGGGGAGCTGTTTTTT.

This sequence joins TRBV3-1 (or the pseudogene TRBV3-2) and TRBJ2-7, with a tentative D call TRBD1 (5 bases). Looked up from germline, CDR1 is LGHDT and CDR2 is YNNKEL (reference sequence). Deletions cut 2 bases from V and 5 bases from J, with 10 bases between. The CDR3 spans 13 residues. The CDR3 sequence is CASSQFQDNEQYF. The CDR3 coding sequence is TGTGCCAGCAGCCAATTCCAGGACAACGAGCAGTACTTC.

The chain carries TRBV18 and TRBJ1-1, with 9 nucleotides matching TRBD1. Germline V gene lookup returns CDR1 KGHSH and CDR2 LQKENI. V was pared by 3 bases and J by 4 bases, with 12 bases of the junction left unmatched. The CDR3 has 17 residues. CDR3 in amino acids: CASSPNPGQGSGTEAFF. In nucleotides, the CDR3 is TGTGCCAGCTCACCGAATCCGGGACAGGGTAGCGGCACTGAAGCTTTCTTT.

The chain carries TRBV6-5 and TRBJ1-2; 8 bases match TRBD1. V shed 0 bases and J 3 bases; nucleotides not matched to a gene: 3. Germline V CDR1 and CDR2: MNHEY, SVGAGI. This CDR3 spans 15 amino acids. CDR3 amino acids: CASSYSSQGDYGYTF. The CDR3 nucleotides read TGTGCCAGCAGTTACTCTTCACAGGGGGACTATGGCTACACCTTC.

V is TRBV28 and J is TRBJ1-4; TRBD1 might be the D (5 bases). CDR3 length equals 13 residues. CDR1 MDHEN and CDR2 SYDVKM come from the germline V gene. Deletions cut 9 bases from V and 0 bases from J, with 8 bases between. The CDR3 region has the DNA TGTGCCAGTCAGACAGCAACTAATGAAAAACTGTTTTTT. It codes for CASQTATNEKLFF.

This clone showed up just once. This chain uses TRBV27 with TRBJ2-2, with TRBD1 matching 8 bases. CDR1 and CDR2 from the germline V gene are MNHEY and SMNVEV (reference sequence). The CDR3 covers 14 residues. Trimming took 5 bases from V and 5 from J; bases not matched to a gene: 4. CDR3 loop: CASSPRQGTGELFF. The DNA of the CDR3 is TGTGCCAGCAGTCCGCGACAGGGGACCGGGGAGCTGTTTTTT.

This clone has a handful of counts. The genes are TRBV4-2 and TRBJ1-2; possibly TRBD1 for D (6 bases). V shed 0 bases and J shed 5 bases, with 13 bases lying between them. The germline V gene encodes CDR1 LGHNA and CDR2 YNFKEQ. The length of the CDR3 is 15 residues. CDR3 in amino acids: CASSQDPGTGYGYTF. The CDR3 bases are TGTGCCAGCAGCCAAGATCCTGGTACAGGGTATGGCTACACCTTC.

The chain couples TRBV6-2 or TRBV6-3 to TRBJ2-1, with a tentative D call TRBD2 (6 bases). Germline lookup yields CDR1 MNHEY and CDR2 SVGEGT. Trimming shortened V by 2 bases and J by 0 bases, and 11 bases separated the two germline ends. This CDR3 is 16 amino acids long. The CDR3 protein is CASSYRAGISYNEQFF. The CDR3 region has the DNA TGTGCCAGCAGTTACCGGGCGGGAATCTCCTACAATGAGCAGTTCTTC.

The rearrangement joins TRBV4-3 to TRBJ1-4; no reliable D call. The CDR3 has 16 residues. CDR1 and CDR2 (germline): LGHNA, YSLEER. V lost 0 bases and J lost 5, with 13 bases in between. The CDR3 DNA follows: TGCGCCAGCAGCCAAGATCTCCCGGGGTCGAATGAAAAACTGTTTTTT. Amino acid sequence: CASSQDLPGSNEKLFF.

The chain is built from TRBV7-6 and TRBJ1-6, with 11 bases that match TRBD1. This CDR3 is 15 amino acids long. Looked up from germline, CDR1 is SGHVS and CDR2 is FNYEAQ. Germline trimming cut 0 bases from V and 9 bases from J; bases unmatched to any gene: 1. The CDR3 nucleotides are TGTGCCAGCAGCTTAGCGGGACAGGGGGTTTCACCCCTCCACTTT. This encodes CASSLAGQGVSPLHF.

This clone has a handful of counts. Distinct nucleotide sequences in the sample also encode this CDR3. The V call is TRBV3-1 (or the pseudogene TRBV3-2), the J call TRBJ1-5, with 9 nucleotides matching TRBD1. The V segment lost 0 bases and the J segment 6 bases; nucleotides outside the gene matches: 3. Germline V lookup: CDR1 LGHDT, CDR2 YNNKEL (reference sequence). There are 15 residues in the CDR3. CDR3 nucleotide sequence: TGTGCCAGCAGCCAAGAGGGACAGGGCGGTCAGCCCCAGCATTTT. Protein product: CASSQEGQGGQPQHF.

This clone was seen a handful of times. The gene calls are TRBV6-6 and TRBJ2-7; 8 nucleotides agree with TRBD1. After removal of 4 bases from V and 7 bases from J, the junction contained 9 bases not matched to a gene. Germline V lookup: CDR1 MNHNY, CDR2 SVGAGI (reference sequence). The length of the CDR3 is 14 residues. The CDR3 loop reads CASSSDRGRGEQYF. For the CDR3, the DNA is TGTGCCAGCAGTTCCGACAGGGGCCGGGGAGAGCAGTACTTC.

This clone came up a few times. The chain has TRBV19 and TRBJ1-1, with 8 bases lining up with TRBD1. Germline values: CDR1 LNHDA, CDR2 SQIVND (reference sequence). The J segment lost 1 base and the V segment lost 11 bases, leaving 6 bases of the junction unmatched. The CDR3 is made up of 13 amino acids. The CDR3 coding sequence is TGTGCCTCGGACAGGGTACCGAACACTGAAGCTTTCTTT. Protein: CASDRVPNTEAFF.

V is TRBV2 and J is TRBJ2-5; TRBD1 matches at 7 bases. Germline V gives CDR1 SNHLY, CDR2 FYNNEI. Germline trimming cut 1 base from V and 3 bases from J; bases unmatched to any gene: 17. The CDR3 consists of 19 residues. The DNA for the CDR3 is TGTGCCAGCAGTGAAGTAAGGGACAGTCGTCTCCAGGCGAAAGAGACCCAGTACTTC. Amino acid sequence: CASSEVRDSRLQAKETQYF.

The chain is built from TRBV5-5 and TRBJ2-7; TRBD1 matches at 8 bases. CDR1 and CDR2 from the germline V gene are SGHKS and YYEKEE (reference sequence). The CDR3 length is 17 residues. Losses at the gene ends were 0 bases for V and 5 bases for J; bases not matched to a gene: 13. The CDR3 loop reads CASSLGAGTGDPDEQYF. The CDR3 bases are TGTGCCAGCAGCTTGGGGGCGGGGACAGGCGATCCAGACGAGCAGTACTTC.

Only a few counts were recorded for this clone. CDR3 sequence: CASGLGTVYEQYF. The CDR3 DNA follows: TGTGCCAGTGGATTAGGGACAGTCTACGAGCAGTACTTC. This chain connects TRBV7-9 to TRBJ2-7; 7 bases match TRBD1. The CDR3 sequence is 13 residues long. Germline V CDR1 and CDR2: SEHNR, FQNEAQ (reference sequence). V was clipped by 9 bases and J by 3 bases; unmatched bases: 8. Drawing the rest from reference TRBV7-9 and TRBJ2-7, the complete variable domain is DTGVSQNPRHKITKRGQNVTFRCDPISEHNRLYWYRQTLGQGPEFLTYFQNEAQLEKSRLLSDRFSAERPKGSFSTLEIQRTEQGDSAMYLCASGLGTVYEQYFGPGTRLTVT.

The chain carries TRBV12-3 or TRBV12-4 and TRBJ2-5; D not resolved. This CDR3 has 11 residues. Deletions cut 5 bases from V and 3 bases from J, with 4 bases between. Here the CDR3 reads CASSPEETQYF. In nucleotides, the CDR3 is TGTGCCAGCAGTCCGGAAGAGACCCAGTACTTC.

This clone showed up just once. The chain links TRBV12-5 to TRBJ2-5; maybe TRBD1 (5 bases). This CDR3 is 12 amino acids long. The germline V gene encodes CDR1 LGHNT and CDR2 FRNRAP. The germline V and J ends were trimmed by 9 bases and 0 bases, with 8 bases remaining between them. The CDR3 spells CARDTDQETQYF. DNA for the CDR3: TGTGCTAGGGACACGGACCAAGAGACCCAGTACTTC. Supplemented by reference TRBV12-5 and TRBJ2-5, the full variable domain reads DARVTQTPRHKVTEMGQEVTMRCQPILGHNTVFWYRQTMMQGLELLAYFRNRAPLDDSGMPKDRFSAEMPDATLATLKIQPSEPRDSAVYFCARDTDQETQYFGPGTRLLVL.

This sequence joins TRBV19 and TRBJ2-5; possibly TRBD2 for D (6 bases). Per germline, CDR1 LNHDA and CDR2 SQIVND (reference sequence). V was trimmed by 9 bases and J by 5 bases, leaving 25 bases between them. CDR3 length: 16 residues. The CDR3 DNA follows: TGTGCCAGCTCAAGGCGGGGACCCTCAGGTGGGGAGACCCAGTACTTC. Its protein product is CASSRRGPSGGETQYF.

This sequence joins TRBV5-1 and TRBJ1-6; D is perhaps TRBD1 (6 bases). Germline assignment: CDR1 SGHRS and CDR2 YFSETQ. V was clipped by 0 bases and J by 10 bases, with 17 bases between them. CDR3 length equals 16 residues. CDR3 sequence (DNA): TGCGCCAGCAGCTTGGTTGCGGGGGCCGGAGGGTCACCCCTCCACTTT. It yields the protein CASSLVAGAGGSPLHF.

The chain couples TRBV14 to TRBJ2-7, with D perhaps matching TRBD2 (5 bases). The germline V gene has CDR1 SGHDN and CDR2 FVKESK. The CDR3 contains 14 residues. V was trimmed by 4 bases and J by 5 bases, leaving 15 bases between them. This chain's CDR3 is CASSPRGTFNEQYF. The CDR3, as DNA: TGTGCCAGCAGCCCCCGGGGAACATTCAACGAGCAGTACTTC.

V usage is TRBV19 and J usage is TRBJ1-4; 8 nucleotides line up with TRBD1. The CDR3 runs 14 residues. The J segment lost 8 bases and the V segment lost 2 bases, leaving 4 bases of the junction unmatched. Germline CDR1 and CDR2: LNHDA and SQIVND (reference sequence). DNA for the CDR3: TGTGCCAGTAGTATACAGGGGGCTGAAGAAAAACTGTTTTTT. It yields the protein CASSIQGAEEKLFF.

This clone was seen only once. The CDR3 here is CASSSASSGVNEQYF. The CDR3 nucleotides read TGCGCCAGCAGCTCAGCGTCTAGCGGGGTGAACGAGCAGTACTTC. The rearrangement uses TRBV5-1 and TRBJ2-7; TRBD2 agrees at 9 bases. Germline values: CDR1 SGHRS, CDR2 YFSETQ. The CDR3 consists of 15 residues. The V gene end was trimmed by 3 bases and the J gene end by 5 bases; junction bases not matched to a gene: 9.